This TCR beta chain was found in a study of identical twins' blood T cells. Three pairs of healthy female monozygous twins were the donors. TCRdb re-called the 5' RACE reads with MiXCR, one entry per CDR3 protein. This sample carries 400,000 or so distinct CDR3 sequences, 25% to 35% of them seen once, and the ten largest clones take more than 5.5%. Germline assignment: CDR1 DFQATT and CDR2 SNEGSKA (reference sequence). This CDR3 has 16 amino acids. V was clipped by 5 bases and J by 0 bases, with 17 bases between them. Sequenced sample: PBMCs. The V and J genes are TRBV20-1 and TRBJ2-4, with D perhaps assigned TRBD1 or TRBD2 (5 bases each). This clonotype was obtained from a woman between 18 and 55 years old in good health. Here the CDR3 DNA reads TGCAGTGCTGGGGGTACGACGGAACTAGCCAAAAACATTCAGTACTTC. The encoded protein is CSAGGTTELAKNIQYF.